Included here is one TCR beta chain sequence, with context. Its antigen is currently unknown. This sample was taken from a study of response to subunit inactivated influenza vaccine. Findings and caveats of the study: It was the authors' suggestion that each seasonal influenza vaccination recruits few new T cells.

TCRdb reanalysed the RT-PCR reads using MiXCR and keeps one entry per CDR3 protein. The table has roughly 760,000 distinct CDR3 sequences, over 20% seen once. CDR1 is MGHRA and CDR2 is YSYEKL in the germline V gene. Between the trimmed V and J ends, which lost 0 bases and 7 bases, there was a span of 10 bases. The CDR3 has 14 amino acids. This chain links TRBV4-1 with TRBJ2-1, with D uncertain. Material: PBMCs from blood, obtained more than 4 days after vaccination. This TCR came from a man aged 50 or older who received an inactivated influenza vaccine. The CDR3 loop reads CASSQEILVNEQFF. Here the CDR3 DNA reads TGCGCCAGCAGCCAAGAAATTTTGGTGAATGAGCAGTTCTTC.